These 29 T cell receptor beta chains share one sample of origin, sequenced in a study of T cells after yellow fever vaccination. TCRdb called the 5' RACE reads again in MiXCR, with one record for every CDR3 protein. The sample shows 250,000 to 400,000 distinct CDR3 sequences, 4% to 5.5% of them seen only once. Sequenced here: PBMCs, sampled 15 days after the yellow fever booster vaccination. Receptors were obtained from a man between 18 and 35 years old who received the YFV17D yellow fever vaccine.

This clonotype came up a few times. The rearrangement uses TRBV12-3 or TRBV12-4 and TRBJ1-6; weak D call: TRBD1 (5 bases). The V end was cut by 3 bases, the J end by 10 bases, with 16 bases between. The CDR3 covers 15 residues. The CDR3 is CASSFRGLLGSPLHF. The CDR3 coding sequence is TGTGCCAGCAGTTTTAGGGGTTTGCTCGGATCACCCCTCCACTTT.

The chain links TRBV5-1 to TRBJ2-5; no definite D call. Germline V gives CDR1 SGHRS, CDR2 YFSETQ. V lost 1 base and J 7 bases, leaving 17 bases between the germline ends. The CDR3 sequence is 15 residues long. CDR3 nucleotide sequence: TGCGCCAGCAGCTTGTCTCGACGGCCGGAAGGGACCCAGTACTTC. This translates into CASSLSRRPEGTQYF.

This rearrangement joins TRBV6-5 to TRBJ1-1; 7 bases line up with TRBD1. CDR3 length equals 16 residues. V trimming: 5 bases; J trimming: 7 bases; junction bases outside the gene matches: 16. The germline V gene encodes CDR1 MNHEY and CDR2 SVGAGI. CDR3 nucleotide sequence: TGTGCCAGCAGTCAAAGACAGACAGGGAGGGTTGTTGAAGCTTTCTTT. Its protein is CASSQRQTGRVVEAFF.

This chain connects TRBV9 to TRBJ2-2, with D unresolved. This CDR3 spans 13 amino acids. V was pared by 4 bases and J by 4 bases, with 8 bases between. Per germline, CDR1 SGDLS and CDR2 YYNGEE. The DNA of the CDR3 is TGTGCCAGCAGCCCTTCGGTCACCGGGGAGCTGTTTTTT. Its translation is CASSPSVTGELFF.

At least ten counts were recorded for this clonotype. The rearrangement joins TRBV6-5 to TRBJ2-2; 7 bases are a match to TRBD1. V shed 10 bases and J 0 bases; nucleotides not matched to a gene: 2. The CDR3 is 13 amino acids. Germline V lookup: CDR1 MNHEY, CDR2 SVGAGI. The CDR3 spells CAIGQANTGELFF. CDR3 nucleotides: TGTGCCATTGGACAGGCGAACACCGGGGAGCTGTTTTTT.

The chain employs TRBV18 and TRBJ2-7; TRBD1 matches 10 bases. Trimming cost V 2 bases and J 5 bases; bases outside gene matches: 12. CDR1 is KGHSH and CDR2 is LQKENI in the germline V gene. The CDR3 is 17 residues long. CDR3 amino acids: CASSPVGTGVYGDEQYF. DNA of the CDR3: TGTGCCAGCTCACCAGTTGGGACAGGGGTCTATGGCGACGAGCAGTACTTC. The full variable domain, with the rest looked up from reference TRBV18 and TRBJ2-7, is NAGVMQNPRHLVRRRGQEARLRCSPMKGHSHVYWYRQLPEEGLKFMVYLQKENIIDESGMPKERFSAEFPKEGPSILRIQQVVRGDSAAYFCASSPVGTGVYGDEQYFGPGTRLTVT.

This clonotype was detected ten times or more. The V gene is TRBV19, the J gene TRBJ2-2; 9 bases line up with TRBD1. The length of the CDR3 is 15 residues. Germline CDR1 is LNHDA and CDR2 is SQIVND (reference sequence). Losses at the gene ends were 9 bases for V and 5 bases for J; bases not matched to a gene: 10. CDR3 sequence reads: CASDPGQGGTGELFF. The DNA of the CDR3 is TGTGCCAGCGACCCGGGACAGGGAGGGACCGGGGAGCTGTTTTTT.

This clonotype was picked up a small number of times. V is TRBV5-1 and J is TRBJ1-2; D gene ambiguous. The V and J ends lost 0 bases and 8 bases respectively, with 14 bases between them. Germline V gene lookup returns CDR1 SGHRS and CDR2 YFSETQ. CDR3 length equals 14 residues. In DNA form, the CDR3 reads TGCGCCAGCAGCTTGGAGGGCCCCTCAGGAGGCTACACCTTC. Its translation: CASSLEGPSGGYTF.

This clonotype came up many times. The V call is TRBV12-3 or TRBV12-4, the J call TRBJ2-3; D is unclear. The V end lost 3 bases, the J end lost 6 bases, and 7 bases lay between the germline ends. The CDR3 runs 12 residues. CDR3 sequence: CASSFVSDTQYF. Written as DNA, the CDR3 is TGTGCCAGCAGTTTCGTTTCCGATACGCAGTATTTT.

V usage is TRBV12-3 or TRBV12-4 and J usage is TRBJ1-1, with D uncertain. Trimming took off 5 bases at V and 1 base at J, with 14 bases between the two ends. The length of the CDR3 is 15 residues. CDR3 coding DNA: TGTGCCAGCAGTCTAGACACTGGGAAGAACACTGAAGCTTTCTTT. Its translation: CASSLDTGKNTEAFF.

The rearrangement joins TRBV6-5 to TRBJ1-3; 7 bases are shared with TRBD1. The CDR3 consists of 16 residues. Germline trimming cut 4 bases from V and 0 bases from J; bases unmatched to any gene: 6. Germline lookup yields CDR1 MNHEY and CDR2 SVGAGI. The CDR3 coding sequence is TGTGCCAGCAGTTCAACAGGGGCGAACTCTGGAAACACCATATATTTT. Protein: CASSSTGANSGNTIYF.

This clonotype was seen a few times. The CDR3 spells CASSQERLASDEQYF. CDR3 in DNA: TGCGCCAGCAGCCAAGAGCGGCTAGCTAGCGACGAGCAGTACTTC. This chain links TRBV4-1 with TRBJ2-7, with a weak D call TRBD2 (6 bases). CDR1 MGHRA and CDR2 YSYEKL come from the germline V gene. This CDR3 contains 15 residues. Trimming took off 0 bases at V and 5 bases at J, with 14 bases between the two ends.

There are many counts of this clonotype. The chain employs TRBV6-1 and TRBJ2-3; 8 bases are shared with TRBD1. The CDR3 has 15 residues. Trimming removed 4 bases from V and 2 bases from J; junction bases left unmatched: 5. Per the germline V gene, CDR1 is MNHNS and CDR2 is SASEGT. This CDR3 is CASSAPGQVTDTQYF. The CDR3 region has the DNA TGTGCCAGCAGTGCCCCGGGACAGGTCACAGATACGCAGTATTTT.

This clonotype has just a few counts. This chain links TRBV6-5 with TRBJ1-1; D gene ambiguous. The length of the CDR3 is 13 residues. CDR1 is MNHEY, CDR2 SVGAGI, per germline. Trimming left V 2 bases short and J 4 bases short, with 8 bases between. The CDR3 spells CASSYLSGTEAFF. The CDR3 nucleotides are TGTGCCAGCAGTTACCTGTCGGGCACTGAAGCTTTCTTT.

This clonotype occurred many times. This sequence joins TRBV4-3 and TRBJ1-2; TRBD1 aligns across 10 bases. Germline trimming cut 3 bases from V and 4 bases from J; bases unmatched to any gene: 2. This CDR3 contains 14 residues. In germline, CDR1 is LGHNA, CDR2 YSLEER. CDR3 amino acids: CASSQDRGTYGYTF. CDR3 nucleotides: TGCGCCAGCAGCCAGGACAGGGGGACCTATGGCTACACCTTC.

The J gene is TRBJ2-4, the V gene TRBV5-1; D might be TRBD2 (6 bases). Germline loops: CDR1 SGHRS, CDR2 YFSETQ. The CDR3 consists of 15 residues. V was trimmed by 0 bases and J by 6 bases, leaving 13 bases between them. CDR3 residues: CASSLAGDLGNIQYF. The CDR3 nucleotides read TGCGCCAGCAGCTTGGCGGGGGACCTGGGAAACATTCAGTACTTC.

This clonotype showed up many times. The CDR3 is CASSEAGDGKNIQYF. The CDR3 DNA reads as TGTGCCAGCAGTGAAGCGGGGGACGGCAAAAACATTCAGTACTTC. The rearrangement joins TRBV6-1 to TRBJ2-4; D may match TRBD1 or TRBD2 (5 bases each). The CDR3 is made up of 15 amino acids. Germline values: CDR1 MNHNS, CDR2 SASEGT. V lost 0 bases to trimming and J lost 3 bases, with 9 bases between them.

This chain joins TRBV5-1 and TRBJ2-1; D possibly corresponds to TRBD2 (6 bases). With 0 bases removed from V and 7 bases from J, the gap between germline ends came to 14 bases. The CDR3 is 15 residues long. Germline CDR1 reads SGHRS; CDR2 reads YFSETQ. The CDR3 here is CASSLVPRGGNEQFF. CDR3 nucleotide sequence: TGCGCCAGCAGCTTGGTCCCGCGGGGAGGTAATGAGCAGTTCTTC.

This clonotype was observed many times. The rearrangement links TRBV5-1 to TRBJ2-5; perhaps TRBD2 as D (6 bases). Germline V gives CDR1 SGHRS, CDR2 YFSETQ. With 0 bases removed from V and 2 bases from J, the gap between germline ends came to 8 bases. CDR3 length: 14 residues. In DNA, the CDR3 is TGCGCCAGCAGCTTGGGGAGCGGGCAAGAGACCCAGTACTTC. Amino acid sequence: CASSLGSGQETQYF.

V usage is TRBV6-5 and J usage is TRBJ1-5, with D maybe TRBD1 (5 bases). CDR1 and CDR2 (germline): MNHEY, SVGAGI. This CDR3 comprises 15 residues. The germline V and J ends were trimmed by 0 bases and 0 bases, with 6 bases remaining between them. CDR3 region: CASSYSGLSNQPQHF. In nucleotides, the CDR3 is TGTGCCAGCAGTTACTCGGGACTTAGCAATCAGCCCCAGCATTTT.

There are a few counts of this clonotype. The genes are TRBV7-6 and TRBJ2-5; D remains ambiguous. The CDR3 has 16 residues. Germline V lookup: CDR1 SGHVS, CDR2 FNYEAQ. Trimming took off 1 base at V and 5 bases at J, with 17 bases between the two ends. CDR3 region: CASSLEALSLGETQYF. In DNA, the CDR3 is TGTGCCAGCAGCTTAGAGGCTTTAAGTCTCGGGGAGACCCAGTACTTC.

This clonotype was seen repeatedly, ten times or more. The chain uses TRBV6-6 and TRBJ1-1; D gene unclear. Germline V CDR1 and CDR2: MNHNY, SVGAGI (reference sequence). Trimming cost V 1 base and J 10 bases, with 7 bases left between them. This CDR3 is 11 amino acids long. CDR3 DNA: TGTGCCAGCAGTTACTATAAGGGAGCTTTCTTT. It encodes CASSYYKGAFF.

This clonotype has at least ten counts. The V call is TRBV6-1, the J call TRBJ1-5; D might be TRBD1 (5 bases). CDR1 is MNHNS and CDR2 is SASEGT in the germline V gene. The V end lost 6 bases, the J end lost 7 bases, and 16 bases lay between the germline ends. This CDR3 has 14 amino acids. The CDR3, as DNA: TGTGCCAGCAGCTTACCGCAGGGAGGGCAGCCCCAGCATTTT. It is translated as CASSLPQGGQPQHF.

There are many counts of this clonotype. This chain joins TRBV5-1 and TRBJ2-6, with 7 bases aligning to TRBD1. The CDR3 has 18 residues. V shed 4 bases and J 2 bases; nucleotides not matched to a gene: 12. Germline lookup yields CDR1 SGHRS and CDR2 YFSETQ. As DNA, the CDR3 is TGCGCCAGCAGCCAGGGAATGACAGGGATCGCTGGGGCCAACGTCCTGACTTTC. It translates to CASSQGMTGIAGANVLTF.

This clonotype was counted ten times or more. The chain carries TRBV15 and TRBJ1-4; TRBD1 might be the D (5 bases). Trimming left V 9 bases short and J 4 bases short, with 9 bases between. The CDR3 is 12 residues long. Germline loops: CDR1 LNHNV, CDR2 YYDKDF (reference sequence). The CDR3 reads CATGEINEKLFF. DNA of the CDR3: TGTGCCACGGGGGAGATTAATGAAAAACTGTTTTTT.

V gene TRBV20-1 combines with J gene TRBJ1-6, with a weak D call TRBD1 (5 bases). The CDR3 length is 16 residues. The V gene lost 0 bases and the J gene lost 2 bases, with 11 bases spanning the gap. Germline CDR1 is DFQATT and CDR2 is SNEGSKA (reference sequence). The CDR3 sequence is CSARDGARAYNSPLHF. In DNA form, the CDR3 reads TGCAGTGCTAGAGATGGGGCCAGGGCCTATAATTCACCCCTCCACTTT.

This clonotype has ten or more counts. V usage is TRBV5-1 and J usage is TRBJ2-3, with 15 bases matching TRBD2. The CDR3 runs to 16 residues. Germline-derived CDR1 and CDR2 are SGHRS and YFSETQ. V dropped 5 bases and J dropped 3; count of bases not matched to a gene: 4. The CDR3 here is CASRSGTSGGTDTQYF. The CDR3 coding sequence is TGCGCCAGCAGATCCGGGACTAGCGGGGGGACAGATACGCAGTATTTT.

This clonotype has a count of ten or more. The chain combines TRBV28 with TRBJ1-1, with no clear D. Germline assignment: CDR1 MDHEN and CDR2 SYDVKM. V was clipped by 6 bases and J by 1 base, with 9 bases between them. This CDR3 is built from 13 residues. This CDR3 reads CASRIPRNTEAFF. CDR3 DNA: TGTGCCAGCAGAATACCAAGGAACACTGAAGCTTTCTTT.

Comments on this clonotype: The junction departs from germline at one end; a sequencing error may be responsible. V is TRBV12-3 or TRBV12-4 and J is TRBJ2-4; 11 bases align to TRBD2. There are 15 residues in the CDR3. The CDR3 loop is CASSPHSLAGALSDF. The DNA of the CDR3 is TGTGCCAGCAGCCCCCATTCACTAGCGGGGGCCCTCTCGGACTTC.